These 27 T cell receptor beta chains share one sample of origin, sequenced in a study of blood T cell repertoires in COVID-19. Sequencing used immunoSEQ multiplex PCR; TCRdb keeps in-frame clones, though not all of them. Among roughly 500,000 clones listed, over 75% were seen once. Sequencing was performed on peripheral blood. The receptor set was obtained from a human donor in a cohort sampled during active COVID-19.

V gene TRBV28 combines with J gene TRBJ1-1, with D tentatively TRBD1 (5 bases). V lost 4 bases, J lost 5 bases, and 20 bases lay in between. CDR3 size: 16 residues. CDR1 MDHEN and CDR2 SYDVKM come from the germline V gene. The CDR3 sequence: CASSSNPGLGRTEAFF. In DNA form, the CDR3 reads TGTGCCAGCAGTTCCAATCCGGGACTTGGGCGGACTGAAGCTTTCTTT.

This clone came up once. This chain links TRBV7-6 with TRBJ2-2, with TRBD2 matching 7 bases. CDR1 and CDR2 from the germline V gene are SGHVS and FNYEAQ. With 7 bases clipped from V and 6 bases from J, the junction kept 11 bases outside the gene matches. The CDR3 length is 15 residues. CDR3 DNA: TGTGCCAGCACCCGGGACTACCTCAACCCCGGGGAGCTGTTTTTT. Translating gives CASTRDYLNPGELFF. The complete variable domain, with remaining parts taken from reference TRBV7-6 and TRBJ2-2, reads GAGVSQSPRYKVTKRGQDVALRCDPISGHVSLYWYRQALGQGPEFLTYFNYEAQQDKSGLPNDRFSAERPEGSISTLTIQRTEQRDSAMYRCASTRDYLNPGELFFGEGSRLTVL.

Here the CDR3 DNA reads TGTGCCAGCAGCTTGGGGGACAGTTATGGCTACACCTTC. Translation: CASSLGDSYGYTF. The chain joins TRBV7-2 to TRBJ1-2; 7 bases align to TRBD1. With V trimmed by 3 bases and J by 5 bases, 3 bases remained unmatched. Germline V lookup: CDR1 SGHTA, CDR2 FQGNSA. This CDR3 spans 13 amino acids.

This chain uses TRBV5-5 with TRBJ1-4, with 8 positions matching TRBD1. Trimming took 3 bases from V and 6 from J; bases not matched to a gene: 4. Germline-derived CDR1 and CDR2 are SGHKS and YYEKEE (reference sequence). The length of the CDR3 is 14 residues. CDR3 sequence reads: CASSSQGAYEKLFF. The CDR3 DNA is TGTGCCAGCAGCTCTCAGGGGGCATATGAAAAACTGTTTTTT.

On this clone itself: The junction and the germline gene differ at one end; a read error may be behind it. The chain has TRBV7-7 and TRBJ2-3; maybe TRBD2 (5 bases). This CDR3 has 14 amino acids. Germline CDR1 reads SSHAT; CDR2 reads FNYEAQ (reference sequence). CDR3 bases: TGTGCTAGCAGCTTTTCAGAAGGAGGAGATACGCAGTATTTT. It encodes CASSFSEGGDTQYF.

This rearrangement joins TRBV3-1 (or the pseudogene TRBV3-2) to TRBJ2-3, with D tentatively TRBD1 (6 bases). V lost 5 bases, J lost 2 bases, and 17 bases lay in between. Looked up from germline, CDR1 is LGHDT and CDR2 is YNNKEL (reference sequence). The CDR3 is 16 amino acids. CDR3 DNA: TGTGCCAGCAGCTGGAAGGGGGAATGGGCCACAGATACGCAGTATTTT. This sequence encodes CASSWKGEWATDTQYF.

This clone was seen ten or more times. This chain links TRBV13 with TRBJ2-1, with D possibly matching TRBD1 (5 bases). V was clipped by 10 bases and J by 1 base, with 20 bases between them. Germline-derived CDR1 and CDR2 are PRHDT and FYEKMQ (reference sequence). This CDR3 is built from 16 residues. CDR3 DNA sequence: TGTGCCACTTCCCCCCAGGGCATTTTGTCCTACAATGAGCAGTTCTTC. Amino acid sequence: CATSPQGILSYNEQFF.

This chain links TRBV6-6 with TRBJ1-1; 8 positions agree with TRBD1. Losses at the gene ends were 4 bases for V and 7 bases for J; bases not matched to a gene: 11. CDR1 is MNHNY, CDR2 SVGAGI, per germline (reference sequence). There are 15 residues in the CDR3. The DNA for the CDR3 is TGTGCCAGCAGTTCCGTGACAGGGGCCGCTTTTGAAGCTTTCTTT. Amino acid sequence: CASSSVTGAAFEAFF.

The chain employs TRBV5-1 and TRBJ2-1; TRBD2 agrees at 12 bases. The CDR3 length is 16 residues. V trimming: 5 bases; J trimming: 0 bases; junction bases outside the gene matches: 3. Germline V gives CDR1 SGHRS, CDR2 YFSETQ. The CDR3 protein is CASSRLAGDSYNEQFF. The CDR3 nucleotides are TGCGCCAGCAGTCGACTAGCGGGAGACTCCTACAATGAGCAGTTCTTC.

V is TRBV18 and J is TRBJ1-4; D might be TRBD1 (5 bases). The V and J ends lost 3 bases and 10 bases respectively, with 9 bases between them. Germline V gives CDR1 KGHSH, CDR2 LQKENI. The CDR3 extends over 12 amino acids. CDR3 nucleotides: TGTGCCAGCTCACCGGACATAGGAAAACTGTTTTTT. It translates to CASSPDIGKLFF.

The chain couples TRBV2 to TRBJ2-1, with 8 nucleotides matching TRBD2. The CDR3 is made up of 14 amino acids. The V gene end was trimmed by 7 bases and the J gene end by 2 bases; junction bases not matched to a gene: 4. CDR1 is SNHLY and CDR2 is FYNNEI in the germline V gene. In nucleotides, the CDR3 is TGTGCCAGCAACAGCGGGAGCACCTACAATGAGCAGTTCTTC. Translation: CASNSGSTYNEQFF.

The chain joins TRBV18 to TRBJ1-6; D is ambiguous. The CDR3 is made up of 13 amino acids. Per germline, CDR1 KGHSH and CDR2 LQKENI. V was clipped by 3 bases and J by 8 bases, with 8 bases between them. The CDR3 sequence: CASSPLKDSPLHF. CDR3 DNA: TGTGCCAGCTCACCCCTAAAAGATTCACCCCTCCACTTT. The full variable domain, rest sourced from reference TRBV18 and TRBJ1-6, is NAGVMQNPRHLVRRRGQEARLRCSPMKGHSHVYWYRQLPEEGLKFMVYLQKENIIDESGMPKERFSAEFPKEGPSILRIQQVVRGDSAAYFCASSPLKDSPLHFGNGTRLTVT.

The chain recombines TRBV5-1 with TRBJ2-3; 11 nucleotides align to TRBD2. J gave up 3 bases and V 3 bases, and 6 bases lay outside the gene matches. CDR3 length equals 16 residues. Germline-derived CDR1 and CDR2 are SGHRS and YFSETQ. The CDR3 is CASSSGLAGGTDTQYF. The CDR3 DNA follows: TGCGCCAGCAGCTCCGGCCTAGCGGGAGGTACAGATACGCAGTATTTT.

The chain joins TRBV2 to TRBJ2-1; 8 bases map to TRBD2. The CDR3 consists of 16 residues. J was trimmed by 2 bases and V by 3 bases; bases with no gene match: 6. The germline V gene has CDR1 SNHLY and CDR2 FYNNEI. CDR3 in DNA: TGTGCCAGCAGTGAGTATCGGGAGGGGCCCTACAATGAGCAGTTCTTC. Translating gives CASSEYREGPYNEQFF.

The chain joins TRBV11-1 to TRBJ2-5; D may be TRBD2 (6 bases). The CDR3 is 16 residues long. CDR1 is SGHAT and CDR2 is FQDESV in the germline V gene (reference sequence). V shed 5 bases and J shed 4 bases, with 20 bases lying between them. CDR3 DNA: TGTGCCAGCAGCCCGAACCTGGGGGGTTCGCGAGAGACCCAGTACTTC. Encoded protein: CASSPNLGGSRETQYF.

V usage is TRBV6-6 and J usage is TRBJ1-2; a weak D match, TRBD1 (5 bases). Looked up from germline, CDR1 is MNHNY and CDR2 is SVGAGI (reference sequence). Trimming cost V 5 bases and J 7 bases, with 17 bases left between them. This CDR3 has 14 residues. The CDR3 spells CASSPDTQASGYTF. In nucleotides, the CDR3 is TGTGCCAGCAGTCCGGACACGCAGGCCAGTGGCTACACCTTC.

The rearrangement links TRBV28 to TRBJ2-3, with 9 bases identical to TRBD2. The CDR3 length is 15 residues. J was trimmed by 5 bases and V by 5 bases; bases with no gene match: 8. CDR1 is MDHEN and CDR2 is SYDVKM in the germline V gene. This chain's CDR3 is CASSDLREGQDTQYF. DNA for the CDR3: TGTGCCAGCAGTGACTTGCGGGAGGGACAAGATACGCAGTATTTT.

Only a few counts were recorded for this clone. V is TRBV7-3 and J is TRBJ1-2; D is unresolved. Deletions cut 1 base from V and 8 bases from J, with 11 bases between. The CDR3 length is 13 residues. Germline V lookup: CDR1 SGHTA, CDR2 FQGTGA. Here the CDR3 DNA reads TGTGCCAGCAGCTTAAGTTCCGGGAGAGGCTACACCTTC. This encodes CASSLSSGRGYTF.

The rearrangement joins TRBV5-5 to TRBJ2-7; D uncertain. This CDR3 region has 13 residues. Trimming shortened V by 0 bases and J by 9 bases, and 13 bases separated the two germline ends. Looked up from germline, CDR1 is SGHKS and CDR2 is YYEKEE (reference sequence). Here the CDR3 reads CASSLALQAWQYF. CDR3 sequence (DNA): TGTGCCAGCAGCTTGGCACTCCAAGCGTGGCAGTACTTC.

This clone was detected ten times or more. CDR3 residues: CASSTGAGYSGELFF. DNA for the CDR3: TGTGCCAGTAGTACCGGAGCGGGTTATTCCGGGGAGCTGTTTTTT. The chain has TRBV19 and TRBJ2-2, with a weak D call TRBD2 (6 bases). Trimming cost V 4 bases and J 6 bases, with 15 bases left between them. Germline CDR1 and CDR2: LNHDA and SQIVND (reference sequence). The CDR3 contains 15 residues.

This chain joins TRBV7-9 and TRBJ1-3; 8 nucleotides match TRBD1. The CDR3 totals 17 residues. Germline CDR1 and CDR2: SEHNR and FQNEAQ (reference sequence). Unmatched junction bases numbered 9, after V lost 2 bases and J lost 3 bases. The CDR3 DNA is TGTGCCAGCAGCTTACGCACAGGGGGAACATTTGGAAACACCATATATTTT. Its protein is CASSLRTGGTFGNTIYF. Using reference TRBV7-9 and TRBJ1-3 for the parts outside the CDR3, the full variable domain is DTGVSQNPRHKITKRGQNVTFRCDPISEHNRLYWYRQTLGQGPEFLTYFQNEAQLEKSRLLSDRFSAERPKGSFSTLEIQRTEQGDSAMYLCASSLRTGGTFGNTIYFGEGSWLTVV.

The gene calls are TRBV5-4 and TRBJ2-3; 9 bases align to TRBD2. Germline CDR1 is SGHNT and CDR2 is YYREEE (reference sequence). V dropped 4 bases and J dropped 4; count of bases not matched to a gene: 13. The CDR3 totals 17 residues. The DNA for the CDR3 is TGTGCCAGCAGCCCTAGAAAACCCGGGACTAGCCCAGATACGCAGTATTTT. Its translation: CASSPRKPGTSPDTQYF.

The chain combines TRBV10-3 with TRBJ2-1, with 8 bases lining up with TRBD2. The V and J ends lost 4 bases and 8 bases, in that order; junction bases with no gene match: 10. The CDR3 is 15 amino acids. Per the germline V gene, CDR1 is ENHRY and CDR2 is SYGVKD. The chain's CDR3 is CAISAGQREIYEQFF. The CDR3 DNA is TGTGCCATCAGTGCAGGCCAGCGGGAGATCTATGAGCAGTTCTTC.

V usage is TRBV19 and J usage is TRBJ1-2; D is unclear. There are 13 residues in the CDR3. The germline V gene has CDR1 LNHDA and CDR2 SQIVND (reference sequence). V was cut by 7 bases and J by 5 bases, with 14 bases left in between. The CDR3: CASNFRGEYGYTF. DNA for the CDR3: TGTGCCAGTAATTTTCGCGGGGAGTATGGCTACACCTTC.

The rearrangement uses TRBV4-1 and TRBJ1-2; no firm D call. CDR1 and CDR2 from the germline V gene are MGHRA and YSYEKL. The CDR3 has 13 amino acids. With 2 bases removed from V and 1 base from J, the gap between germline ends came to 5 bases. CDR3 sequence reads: CASSQTDNYGYTF. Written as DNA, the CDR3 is TGCGCCAGCAGCCAAACAGATAACTATGGCTACACCTTC.

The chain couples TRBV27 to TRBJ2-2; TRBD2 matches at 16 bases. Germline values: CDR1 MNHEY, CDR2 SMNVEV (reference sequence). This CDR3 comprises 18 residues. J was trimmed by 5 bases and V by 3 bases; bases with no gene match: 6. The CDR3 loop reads CASSLGLAGGPRTGELFF. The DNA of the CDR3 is TGTGCCAGCAGTTTGGGACTAGCGGGAGGGCCGCGGACCGGGGAGCTGTTTTTT.

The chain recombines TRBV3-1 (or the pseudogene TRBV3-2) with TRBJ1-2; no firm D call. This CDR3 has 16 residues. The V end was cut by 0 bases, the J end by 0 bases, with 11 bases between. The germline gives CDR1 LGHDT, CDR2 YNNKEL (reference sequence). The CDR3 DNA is TGTGCCAGCAGCCAAGAATCACGGCGGCCTAACTATGGCTACACCTTC. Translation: CASSQESRRPNYGYTF.